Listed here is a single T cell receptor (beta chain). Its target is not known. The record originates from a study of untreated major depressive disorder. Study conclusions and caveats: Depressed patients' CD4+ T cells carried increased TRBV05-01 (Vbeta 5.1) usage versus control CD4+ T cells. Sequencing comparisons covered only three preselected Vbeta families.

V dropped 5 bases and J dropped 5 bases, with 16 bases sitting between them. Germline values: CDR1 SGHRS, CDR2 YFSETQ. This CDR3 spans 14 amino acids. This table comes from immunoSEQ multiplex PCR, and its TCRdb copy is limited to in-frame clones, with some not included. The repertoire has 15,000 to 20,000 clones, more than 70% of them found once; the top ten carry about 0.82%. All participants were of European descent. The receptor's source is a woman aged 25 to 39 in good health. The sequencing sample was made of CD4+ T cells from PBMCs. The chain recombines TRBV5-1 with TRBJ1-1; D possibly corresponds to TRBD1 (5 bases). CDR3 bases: TGCGCCAGCAGACCGGAGAGGGGTTGGACTGAAGCTTTCTTT. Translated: CASRPERGWTEAFF. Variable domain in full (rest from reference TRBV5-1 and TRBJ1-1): KAGVTQTPRYLIKTRGQQVTLSCSPISGHRSVSWYQQTPGQGLQFLFEYFSETQRNKGNFPGRFSGRQFSNSRSEMNVSTLELGDSALYLCASRPERGWTEAFFGQGTRLTVV.